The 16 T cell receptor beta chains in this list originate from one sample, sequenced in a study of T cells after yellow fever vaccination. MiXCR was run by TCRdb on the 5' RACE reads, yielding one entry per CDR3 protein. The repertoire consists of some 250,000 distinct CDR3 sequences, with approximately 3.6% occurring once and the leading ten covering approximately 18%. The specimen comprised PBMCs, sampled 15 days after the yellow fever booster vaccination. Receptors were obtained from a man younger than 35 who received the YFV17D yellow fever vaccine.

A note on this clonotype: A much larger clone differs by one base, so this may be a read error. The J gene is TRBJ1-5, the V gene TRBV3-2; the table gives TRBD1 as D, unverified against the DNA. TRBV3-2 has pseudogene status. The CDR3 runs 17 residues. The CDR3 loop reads CASSHPGTDNSNQHQHF. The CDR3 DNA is TGTGCCAGCAGCCACCCGGGGACGGACAATAGCAATCAGCACCAGCATTTT.

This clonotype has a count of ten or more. As DNA, the CDR3 is TGTGCCAGCAGTTTACCAGGGCTCCTCTATGGCTACACCTTC. This encodes CASSLPGLLYGYTF. The chain links TRBV12-3 or TRBV12-4 to TRBJ1-2; D perhaps matches TRBD1 (5 bases). This CDR3 has 14 residues. V lost 2 bases, J lost 4 bases, and 11 bases lay in between.

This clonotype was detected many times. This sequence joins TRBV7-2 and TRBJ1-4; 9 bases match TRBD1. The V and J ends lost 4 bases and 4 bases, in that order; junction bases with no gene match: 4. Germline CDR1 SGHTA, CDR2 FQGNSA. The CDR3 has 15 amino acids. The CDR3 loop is CASSSSDRGNEKLFF. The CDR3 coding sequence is TGTGCCAGCAGCTCCTCGGACAGGGGTAATGAAAAACTGTTTTTT.

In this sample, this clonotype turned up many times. CDR3: CASSSRGEQFF. The CDR3 DNA follows: TGTGCCAGCAGCTCCCGGGGTGAGCAGTTCTTC. The chain joins TRBV7-6 to TRBJ2-1, with D maybe TRBD2 (5 bases). Between the trimmed V and J ends, which lost 4 bases and 9 bases, there was a span of 7 bases. There are 11 residues in the CDR3. CDR1 is SGHVS and CDR2 is FNYEAQ in the germline V gene.

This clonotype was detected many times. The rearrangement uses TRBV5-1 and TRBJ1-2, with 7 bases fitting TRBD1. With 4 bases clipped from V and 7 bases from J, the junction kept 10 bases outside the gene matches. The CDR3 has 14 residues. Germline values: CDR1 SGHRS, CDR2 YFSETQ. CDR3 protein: CASSPRQGEGGYTF. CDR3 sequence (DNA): TGCGCCAGCAGCCCCCGACAGGGCGAGGGTGGCTACACCTTC.

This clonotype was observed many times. For the CDR3, the DNA is TGTGCCAGCTCACCGTACCCGGACACCACAGATACGCAGTATTTT. Protein sequence: CASSPYPDTTDTQYF. J is TRBJ2-3 and V is TRBV18; TRBD1 is a possible D gene (5 bases). The V end lost 3 bases, the J end lost 2 bases, and 12 bases lay between the germline ends. CDR1 and CDR2 from the germline V gene are KGHSH and LQKENI. CDR3 length: 15 residues. The variable domain in full, with the rest retrieved from reference TRBV18 and TRBJ2-3, is NAGVMQNPRHLVRRRGQEARLRCSPMKGHSHVYWYRQLPEEGLKFMVYLQKENIIDESGMPKERFSAEFPKEGPSILRIQQVVRGDSAAYFCASSPYPDTTDTQYFGPGTRLTVL.

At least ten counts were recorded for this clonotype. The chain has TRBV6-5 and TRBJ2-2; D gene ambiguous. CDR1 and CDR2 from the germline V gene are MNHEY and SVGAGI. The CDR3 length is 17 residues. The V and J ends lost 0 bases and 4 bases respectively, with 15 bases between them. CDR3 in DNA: TGTGCCAGCAGTTACTCCCCGGGTTCTGCGAGCACCGGGGAGCTGTTTTTT. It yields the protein CASSYSPGSASTGELFF.

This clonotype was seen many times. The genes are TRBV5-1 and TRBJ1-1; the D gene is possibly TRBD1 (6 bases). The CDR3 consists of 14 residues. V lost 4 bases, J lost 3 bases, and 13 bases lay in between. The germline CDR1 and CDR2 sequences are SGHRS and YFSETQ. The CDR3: CASSARRGHTEAFF. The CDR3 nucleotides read TGCGCCAGCAGCGCCCGCAGGGGTCACACTGAAGCTTTCTTT.

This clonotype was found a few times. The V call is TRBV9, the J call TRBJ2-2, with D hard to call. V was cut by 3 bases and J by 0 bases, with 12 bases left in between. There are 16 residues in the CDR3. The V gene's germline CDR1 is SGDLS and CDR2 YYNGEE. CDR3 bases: TGTGCCAGCAGCGCGACCCCTTACACGAACACCGGGGAGCTGTTTTTT. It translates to CASSATPYTNTGELFF.

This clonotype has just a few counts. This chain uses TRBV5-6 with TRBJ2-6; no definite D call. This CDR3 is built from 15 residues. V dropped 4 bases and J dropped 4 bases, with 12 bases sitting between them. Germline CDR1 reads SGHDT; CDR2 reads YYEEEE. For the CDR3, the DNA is TGTGCCAGCAGCCCCGTGTGGACCGGGGCCAACGTCCTGACTTTC. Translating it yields CASSPVWTGANVLTF.

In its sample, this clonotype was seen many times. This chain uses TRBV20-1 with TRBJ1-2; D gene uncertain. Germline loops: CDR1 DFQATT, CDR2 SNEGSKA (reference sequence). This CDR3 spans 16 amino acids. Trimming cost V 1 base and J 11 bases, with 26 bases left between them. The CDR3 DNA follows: TGCAGTGCTAGAGGGGTCGGAGCAGCTCGAATGAACGTGTACACCTTC. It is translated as CSARGVGAARMNVYTF.

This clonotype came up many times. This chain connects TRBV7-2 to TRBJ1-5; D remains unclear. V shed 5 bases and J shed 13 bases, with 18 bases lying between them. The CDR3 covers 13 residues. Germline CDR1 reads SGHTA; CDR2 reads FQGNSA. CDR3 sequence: CASSSIGGAYQHF. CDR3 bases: TGTGCCAGCAGCAGCATTGGCGGAGCCTATCAGCATTTT.

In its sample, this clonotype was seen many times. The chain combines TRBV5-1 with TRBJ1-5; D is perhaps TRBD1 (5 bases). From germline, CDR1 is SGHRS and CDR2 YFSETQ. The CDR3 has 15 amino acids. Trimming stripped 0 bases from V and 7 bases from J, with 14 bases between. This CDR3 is CASSLAGHPYQPQHF. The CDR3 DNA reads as TGCGCCAGCAGCTTGGCCGGACACCCATACCAGCCCCAGCATTTT.

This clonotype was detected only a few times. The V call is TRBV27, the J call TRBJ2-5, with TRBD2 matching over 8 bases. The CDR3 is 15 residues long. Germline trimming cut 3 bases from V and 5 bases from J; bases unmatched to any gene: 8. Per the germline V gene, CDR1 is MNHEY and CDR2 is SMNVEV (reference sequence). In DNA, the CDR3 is TGTGCCAGCAGTTTGAACGGGGGGGCTGTGGAGACCCAGTACTTC. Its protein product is CASSLNGGAVETQYF.

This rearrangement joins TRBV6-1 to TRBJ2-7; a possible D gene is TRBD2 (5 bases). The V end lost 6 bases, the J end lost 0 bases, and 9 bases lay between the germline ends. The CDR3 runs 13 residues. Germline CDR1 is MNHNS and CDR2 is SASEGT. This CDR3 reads CASRPGLSYEQYV. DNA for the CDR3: TGTGCCAGCAGGCCCGGACTCTCCTACGAGCAGTACGTC.

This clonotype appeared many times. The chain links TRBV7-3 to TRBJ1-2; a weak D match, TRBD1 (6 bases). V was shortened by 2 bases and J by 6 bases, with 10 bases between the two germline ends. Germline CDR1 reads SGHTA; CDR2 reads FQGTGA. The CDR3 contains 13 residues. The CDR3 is CASSLSGADGYTF. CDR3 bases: TGTGCCAGCAGCTTATCGGGGGCGGATGGCTACACCTTC.